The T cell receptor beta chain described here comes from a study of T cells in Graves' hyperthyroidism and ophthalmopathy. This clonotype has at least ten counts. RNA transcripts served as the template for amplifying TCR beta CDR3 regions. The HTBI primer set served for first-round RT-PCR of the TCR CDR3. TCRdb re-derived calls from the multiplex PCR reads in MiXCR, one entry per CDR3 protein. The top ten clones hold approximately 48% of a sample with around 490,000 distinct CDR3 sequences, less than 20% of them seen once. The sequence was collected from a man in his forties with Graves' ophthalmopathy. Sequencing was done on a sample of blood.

The CDR3 nucleotides read TGTGCCAGCTCACCAATCGCAGATACGCAGTATTTT. Translating gives CASSPIADTQYF. The gene calls are TRBV18 and TRBJ2-3; no clear D. The CDR3 is 12 amino acids. Trimming stripped 2 bases from V and 4 bases from J, with 4 bases between. Per germline, CDR1 KGHSH and CDR2 LQKENI.